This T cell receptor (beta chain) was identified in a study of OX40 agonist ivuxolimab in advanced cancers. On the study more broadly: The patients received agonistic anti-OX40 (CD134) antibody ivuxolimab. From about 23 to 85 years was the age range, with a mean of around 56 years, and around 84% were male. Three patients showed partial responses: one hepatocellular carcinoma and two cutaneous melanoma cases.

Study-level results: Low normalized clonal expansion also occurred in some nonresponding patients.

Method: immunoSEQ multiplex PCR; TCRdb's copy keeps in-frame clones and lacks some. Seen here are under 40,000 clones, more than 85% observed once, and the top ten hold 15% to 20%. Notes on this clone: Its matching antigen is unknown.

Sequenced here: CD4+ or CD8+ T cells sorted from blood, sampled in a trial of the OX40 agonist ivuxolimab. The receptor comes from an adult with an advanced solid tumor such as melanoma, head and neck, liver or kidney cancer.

Here the CDR3 reads CASSQDRTVNYGYTF. The CDR3 DNA follows: TGTGCCAGCAGCCAAGATAGGACAGTGAACTATGGCTACACCTTC. V is TRBV4-2 and J is TRBJ1-2, with a possible D match to TRBD1 (6 bases). V lost 0 bases, J lost 2 bases, and 10 bases lay in between. This CDR3 is built from 15 residues. Germline V gene sequence: CDR1 LGHNA, CDR2 YNFKEQ.